This T cell receptor beta chain stems from a study of neoadjuvant anti-PD-1 for oral cavity cancer. Study summary: Around day 43, patients without progression received a fourth nivolumab dose before surgery.

TCRdb's table, derived via immunoSEQ multiplex PCR, lists solely in-frame clones and lacks some. The profile covers thousands of clones, with around 76% appearing a single time and around 3.4% taken by the ten largest. This clone occurred once. The TCR was taken from a person aged 35 to 85 with oral cavity squamous cell carcinoma. This specimen was PBMCs, taken before nivolumab (anti-PD-1) treatment.

CDR3 protein: CASSSGLAGGLDTQYF. CDR3 nucleotides: TGCGCCAGCAGCTCGGGACTAGCGGGGGGCTTGGATACGCAGTATTTT. The chain joins TRBV5-1 to TRBJ2-3; TRBD2 aligns across 15 bases. The trim removed 3 bases at V and 6 bases at J, leaving 5 bases unmatched. Per germline, CDR1 SGHRS and CDR2 YFSETQ. The CDR3 covers 16 residues.